Sequencing of this TCR beta chain was carried out in a study of quantifying T cell responses using KT2 cells. Whole-study context: TCR alpha and beta constant-region primers primed reverse transcription of RNA.

A single-stranded UMI oligo with SP2 sequence was ligated to cDNA 3' ends. The first PCR ran roughly 4 cycles with an equimolar RC1.1 and RC1.2 beta primer mix. TCRdb analysed the UMI-ligation and nested PCR reads with MiXCR anew, one entry per CDR3 protein. Counted here are 45,000 to 65,000 distinct CDR3 sequences, 9% to 15% occurring once; the ten biggest clones make up roughly 9.9%. The V segment lost 3 bases and the J segment 4 bases; nucleotides outside the gene matches: 17. This CDR3 has 17 amino acids. Germline loops: CDR1 SQVTM, CDR2 ANQGSEA. The rearrangement links TRBV29-1 to TRBJ1-1, with 7 nucleotides matching TRBD1. This clonotype originated in a human donor. Sequenced: PBMCs spiked with cells of the T cell clone KT2. The CDR3 loop reads CSVEGRAGGFVGTEAFF. The CDR3 DNA sequence: TGCAGCGTTGAGGGCCGGGCAGGGGGTTTCGTGGGCACTGAAGCTTTCTTT. Using reference TRBV29-1 and TRBJ1-1 for the parts outside the CDR3, the full variable domain is SAVISQKPSRDICQRGTSLTIQCQVDSQVTMMFWYRQQPGQSLTLIATANQGSEATYESGFVIDKFPISRPNLTFSTLTVSNMSPEDSSIYLCSVEGRAGGFVGTEAFFGQGTRLTVV.